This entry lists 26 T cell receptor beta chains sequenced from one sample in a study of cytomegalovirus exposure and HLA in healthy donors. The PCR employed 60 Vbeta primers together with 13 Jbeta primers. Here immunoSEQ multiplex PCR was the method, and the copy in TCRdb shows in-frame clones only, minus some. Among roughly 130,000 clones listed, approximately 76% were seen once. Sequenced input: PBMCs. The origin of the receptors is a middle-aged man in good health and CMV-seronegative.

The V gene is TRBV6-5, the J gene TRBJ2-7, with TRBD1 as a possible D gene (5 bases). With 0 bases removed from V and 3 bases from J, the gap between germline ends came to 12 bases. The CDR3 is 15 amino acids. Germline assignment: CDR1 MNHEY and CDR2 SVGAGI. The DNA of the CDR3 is TGTGCCAGCAGTTACTCAACAGGAAATTACTACGAGCAGTACTTC. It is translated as CASSYSTGNYYEQYF.

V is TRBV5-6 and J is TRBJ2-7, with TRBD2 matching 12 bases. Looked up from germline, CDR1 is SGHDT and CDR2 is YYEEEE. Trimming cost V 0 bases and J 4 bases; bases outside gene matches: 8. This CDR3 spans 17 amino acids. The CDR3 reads CASSLVTSGGSHYEQYF. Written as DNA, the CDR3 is TGTGCCAGCAGCTTGGTGACTAGCGGGGGCAGTCATTACGAGCAGTACTTC. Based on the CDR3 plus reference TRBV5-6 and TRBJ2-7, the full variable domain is DAGVTQSPTHLIKTRGQQVTLRCSPKSGHDTVSWYQQALGQGPQFIFQYYEEEERQRGNFPDRFSGHQFPNYSSELNVNALLLGDSALYLCASSLVTSGGSHYEQYFGPGTRLTVT.

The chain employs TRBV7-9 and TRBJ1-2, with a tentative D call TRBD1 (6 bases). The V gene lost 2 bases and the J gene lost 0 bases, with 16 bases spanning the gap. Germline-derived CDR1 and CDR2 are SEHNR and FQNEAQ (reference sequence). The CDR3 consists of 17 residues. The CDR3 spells CASSLLGQSPANYGYTF. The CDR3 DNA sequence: TGTGCCAGCAGCTTACTCGGACAGAGCCCGGCTAACTATGGCTACACCTTC.

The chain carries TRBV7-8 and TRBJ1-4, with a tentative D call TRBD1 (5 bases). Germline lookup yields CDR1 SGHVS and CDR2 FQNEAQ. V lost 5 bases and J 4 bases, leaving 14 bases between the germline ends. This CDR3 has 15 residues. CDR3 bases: TGTGCCAGCAGCGTCTCAGGGAGGGATAATGAAAAACTGTTTTTT. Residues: CASSVSGRDNEKLFF. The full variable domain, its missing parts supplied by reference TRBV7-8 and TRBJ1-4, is GAGVSQSPRYKVAKRGQDVALRCDPISGHVSLFWYQQALGQGPEFLTYFQNEAQLDKSGLPSDRFFAERPEGSVSTLKIQRTQQEDSAVYLCASSVSGRDNEKLFFGSGTQLSVL.

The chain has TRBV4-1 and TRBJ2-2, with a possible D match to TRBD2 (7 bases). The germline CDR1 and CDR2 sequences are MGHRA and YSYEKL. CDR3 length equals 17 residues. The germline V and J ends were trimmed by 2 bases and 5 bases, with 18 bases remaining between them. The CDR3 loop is CASSQIRGAHSTGELFF. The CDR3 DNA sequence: TGCGCCAGCAGCCAAATTCGGGGGGCCCACTCAACCGGGGAGCTGTTTTTT.

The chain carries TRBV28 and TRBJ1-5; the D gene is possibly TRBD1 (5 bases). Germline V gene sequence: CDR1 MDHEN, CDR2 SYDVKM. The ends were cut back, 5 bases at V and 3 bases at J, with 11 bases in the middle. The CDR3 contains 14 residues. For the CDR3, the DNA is TGTGCCAGCAGTACTCAGGGCCTCAATCAGCCCCAGCATTTT. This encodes CASSTQGLNQPQHF.

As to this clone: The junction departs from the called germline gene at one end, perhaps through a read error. The CDR3 here is CAWSAAGGPLLYSEQFF. As DNA, the CDR3 is TGTGCCTGGAGTGCTGCGGGAGGGCCACTTTTATACAGTGAGCAGTTCTTC. V is TRBV30 and J is TRBJ2-1; 9 bases line up with TRBD2. The CDR3 length is 17 residues. Germline V gene lookup returns CDR1 GTSNPN and CDR2 SVGIG (reference sequence). The full variable domain, its missing parts supplied by reference TRBV30 and TRBJ2-1, is SQTIHQWPATLVQPVGSPLSLECTVEGTSNPNLYWYRQAAGRGLQLLFYSVGIGQISSEVPQNLSASRPQDRQFILSSKKLLLSDSGFYLCAWSAAGGPLLYSEQFFGPGTRLTVL.

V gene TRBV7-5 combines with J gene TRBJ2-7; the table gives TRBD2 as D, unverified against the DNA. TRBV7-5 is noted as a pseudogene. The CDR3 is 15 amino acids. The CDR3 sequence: CVRSVREGSQYEQYF. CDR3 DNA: TGTGTCAGAAGCGTTCGGGAGGGCAGTCAATACGAGCAGTACTTC.

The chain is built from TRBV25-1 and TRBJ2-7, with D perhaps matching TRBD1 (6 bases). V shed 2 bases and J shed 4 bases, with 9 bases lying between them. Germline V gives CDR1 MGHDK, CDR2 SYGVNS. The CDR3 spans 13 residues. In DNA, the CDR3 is TGTGCCAGCAGTGAAGGGGGCAGATACGAGCAGTACTTC. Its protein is CASSEGGRYEQYF.

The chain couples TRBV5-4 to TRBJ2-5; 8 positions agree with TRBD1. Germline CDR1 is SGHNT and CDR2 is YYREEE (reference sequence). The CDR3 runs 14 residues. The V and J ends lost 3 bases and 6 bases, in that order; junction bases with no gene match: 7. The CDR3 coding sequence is TGTGCCAGCAGCTGGGGACAGGATCCCCAGACCCAGTACTTC. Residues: CASSWGQDPQTQYF. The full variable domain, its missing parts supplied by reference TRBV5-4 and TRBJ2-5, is ETGVTQSPTHLIKTRGQQVTLRCSSQSGHNTVSWYQQALGQGPQFIFQYYREEENGRGNFPPRFSGLQFPNYSSELNVNALELDDSALYLCASSWGQDPQTQYFGPGTRLLVL.

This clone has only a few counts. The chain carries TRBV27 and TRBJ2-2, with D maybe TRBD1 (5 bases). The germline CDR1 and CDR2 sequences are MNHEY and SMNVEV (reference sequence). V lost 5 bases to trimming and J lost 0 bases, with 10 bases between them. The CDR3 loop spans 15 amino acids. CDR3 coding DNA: TGTGCCAGCAGTCTGAAGGGGTCGAACACCGGGGAGCTGTTTTTT. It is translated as CASSLKGSNTGELFF.

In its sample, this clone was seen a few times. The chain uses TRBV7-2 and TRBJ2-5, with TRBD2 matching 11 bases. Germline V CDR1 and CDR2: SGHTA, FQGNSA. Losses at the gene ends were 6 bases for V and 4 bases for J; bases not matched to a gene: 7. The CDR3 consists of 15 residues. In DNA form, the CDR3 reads TGTGCCAGCAGTTTTAGCGGGGGGGCCGGAGAGACCCAGTACTTC. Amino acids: CASSFSGGAGETQYF.

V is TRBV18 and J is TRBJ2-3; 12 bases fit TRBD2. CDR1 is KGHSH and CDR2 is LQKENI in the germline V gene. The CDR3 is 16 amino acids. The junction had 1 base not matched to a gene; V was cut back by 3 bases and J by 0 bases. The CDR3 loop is CASSPGLAGSTDTQYF. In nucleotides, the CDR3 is TGTGCCAGCTCACCCGGACTAGCGGGGAGCACAGATACGCAGTATTTT. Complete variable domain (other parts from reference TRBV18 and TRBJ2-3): NAGVMQNPRHLVRRRGQEARLRCSPMKGHSHVYWYRQLPEEGLKFMVYLQKENIIDESGMPKERFSAEFPKEGPSILRIQQVVRGDSAAYFCASSPGLAGSTDTQYFGPGTRLTVL.

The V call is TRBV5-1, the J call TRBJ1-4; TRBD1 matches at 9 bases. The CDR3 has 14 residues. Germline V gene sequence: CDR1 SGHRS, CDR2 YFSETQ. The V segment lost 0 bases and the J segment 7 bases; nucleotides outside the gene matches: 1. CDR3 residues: CASSLDRGREKLFF. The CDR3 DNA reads TGCGCCAGCAGCTTGGACAGGGGGCGTGAAAAACTGTTTTTT.

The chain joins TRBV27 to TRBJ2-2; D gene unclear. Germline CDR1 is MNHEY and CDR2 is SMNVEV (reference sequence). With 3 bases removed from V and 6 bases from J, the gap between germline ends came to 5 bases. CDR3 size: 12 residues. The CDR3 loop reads CASSFHPGELFF. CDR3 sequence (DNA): TGTGCCAGCAGTTTTCATCCCGGGGAGCTGTTTTTT.

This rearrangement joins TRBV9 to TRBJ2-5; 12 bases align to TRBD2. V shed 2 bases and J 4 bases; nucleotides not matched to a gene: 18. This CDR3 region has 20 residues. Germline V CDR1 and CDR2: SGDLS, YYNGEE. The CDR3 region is CASSVSLSLTSGRLGETQYF. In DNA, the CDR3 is TGTGCCAGCAGCGTGTCCCTATCCCTGACTAGCGGGAGATTGGGAGAGACCCAGTACTTC.

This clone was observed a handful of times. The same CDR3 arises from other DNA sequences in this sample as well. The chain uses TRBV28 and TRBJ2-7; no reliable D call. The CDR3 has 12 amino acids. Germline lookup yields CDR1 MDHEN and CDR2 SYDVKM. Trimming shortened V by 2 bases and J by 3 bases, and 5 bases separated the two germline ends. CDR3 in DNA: TGTGCCAGCAGTTTACGCTACTACGAGCAGTACTTC. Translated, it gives CASSLRYYEQYF. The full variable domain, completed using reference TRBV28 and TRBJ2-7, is DVKVTQSSRYLVKRTGEKVFLECVQDMDHENMFWYRQDPGLGLRLIYFSYDVKMKEKGDIPEGYSVSREKKERFSLILESASTNQTSMYLCASSLRYYEQYFGPGTRLTVT.

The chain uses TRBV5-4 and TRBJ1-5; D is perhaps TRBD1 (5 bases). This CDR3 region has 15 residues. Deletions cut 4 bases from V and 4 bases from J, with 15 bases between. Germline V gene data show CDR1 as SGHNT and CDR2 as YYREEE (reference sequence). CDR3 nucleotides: TGTGCCAGCAGCCAAGACCCAGGGCCTAATCAGCCCCAGCATTTT. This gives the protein CASSQDPGPNQPQHF.

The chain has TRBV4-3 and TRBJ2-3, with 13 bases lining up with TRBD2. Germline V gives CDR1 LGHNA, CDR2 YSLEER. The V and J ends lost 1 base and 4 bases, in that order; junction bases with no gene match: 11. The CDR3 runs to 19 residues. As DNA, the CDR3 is TGCGCCAGCAGCCAAGCCCTCTATACTAGCGGGGGGGTCGCAGATACGCAGTATTTT. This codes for CASSQALYTSGGVADTQYF.

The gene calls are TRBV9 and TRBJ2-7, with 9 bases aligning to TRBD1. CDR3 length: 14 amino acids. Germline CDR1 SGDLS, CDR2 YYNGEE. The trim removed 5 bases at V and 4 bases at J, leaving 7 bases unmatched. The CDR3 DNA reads TGTGCCAGCAGTCAGGGACAGGGTTCATACGAGCAGTACTTC. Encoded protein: CASSQGQGSYEQYF.

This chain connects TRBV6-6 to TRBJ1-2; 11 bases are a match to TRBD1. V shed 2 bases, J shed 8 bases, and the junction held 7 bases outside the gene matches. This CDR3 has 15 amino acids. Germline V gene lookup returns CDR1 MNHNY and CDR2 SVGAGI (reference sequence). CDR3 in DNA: TGTGCCAGCAGTTACGGGGACAGGGGGTATGAGGGCTACACCTTC. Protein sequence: CASSYGDRGYEGYTF.

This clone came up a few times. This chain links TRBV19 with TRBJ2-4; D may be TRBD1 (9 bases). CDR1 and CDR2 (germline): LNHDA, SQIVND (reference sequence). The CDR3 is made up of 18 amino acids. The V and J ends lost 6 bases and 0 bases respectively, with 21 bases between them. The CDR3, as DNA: TGTGCCAGTAGCCGATTAGCGGGACAGGGATTAGCCAAAAACATTCAGTACTTC. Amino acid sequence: CASSRLAGQGLAKNIQYF.

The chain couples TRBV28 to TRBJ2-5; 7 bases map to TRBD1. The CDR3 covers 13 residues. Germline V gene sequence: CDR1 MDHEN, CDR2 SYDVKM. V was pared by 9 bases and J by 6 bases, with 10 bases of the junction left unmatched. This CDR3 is CASSHRGRQTQYF. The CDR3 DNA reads TGTGCCAGTTCTCACAGGGGTAGGCAGACCCAGTACTTC.

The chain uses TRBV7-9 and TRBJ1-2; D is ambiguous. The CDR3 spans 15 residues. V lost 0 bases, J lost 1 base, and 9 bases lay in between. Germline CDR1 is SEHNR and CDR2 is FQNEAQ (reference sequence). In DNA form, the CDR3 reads TGTGCCAGCAGCTTAGCAGTGGCCAGTAACTATGGCTACACCTTC. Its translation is CASSLAVASNYGYTF. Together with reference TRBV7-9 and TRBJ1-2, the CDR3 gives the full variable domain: DTGVSQNPRHKITKRGQNVTFRCDPISEHNRLYWYRQTLGQGPEFLTYFQNEAQLEKSRLLSDRFSAERPKGSFSTLEIQRTEQGDSAMYLCASSLAVASNYGYTFGSGTRLTVV.

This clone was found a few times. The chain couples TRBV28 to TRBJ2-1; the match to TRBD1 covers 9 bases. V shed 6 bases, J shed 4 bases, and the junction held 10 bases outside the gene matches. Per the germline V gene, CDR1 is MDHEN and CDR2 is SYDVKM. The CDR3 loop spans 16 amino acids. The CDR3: CASSIPGTGLYNEQFF. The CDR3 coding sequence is TGTGCCAGCAGCATCCCCGGGACAGGGTTGTACAATGAGCAGTTCTTC.

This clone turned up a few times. The CDR3 loop is CASSLGLTDTQYF. CDR3 coding DNA: TGTGCCAGCAGCCTGGGCCTCACAGATACGCAGTATTTT. The V gene is TRBV28, the J gene TRBJ2-3; no clear D gene. CDR3 length equals 13 residues. Trimming stripped 6 bases from V and 2 bases from J, with 9 bases between. From germline, CDR1 is MDHEN and CDR2 SYDVKM.